Here is one TCR beta chain with its context. Antigen unknown. The data were obtained in a study of T cell responses to AZD1222 COVID-19 vaccine. The repertoire was sequenced with immunoSEQ multiplex PCR; TCRdb's copy has only in-frame clones and lacks some. This table has some 170,000 clones, about nine tenths appearing once. Study-wide findings and caveats: Among the donors, most were white British and more were female, and clonal diversity was possibly underestimated. Within unmutated variant regions lay the reported targets of nearly half of spike-specific TCRs. Repertoires were sampled only after the peak T cell response. Only a handful of AZD1222 recipients, more than five in all, had baseline seropositivity.

The CDR3 length is 13 residues. Per the germline V gene, CDR1 is MNHEY and CDR2 is SMNVEV (reference sequence). Trimming stripped 5 bases from V and 6 bases from J, with 12 bases between. The receptor was derived from an adult who received the MenACWY meningococcal vaccine as a control. The V call is TRBV27, the J call TRBJ2-3; D gene uncertain. Sequencing used peripheral blood, obtained 28 days after the second dose of the MenACWY control vaccine. CDR3 sequence (DNA): TGTGCCAGCAGTCTCGCCCGATCGGATACGCAGTATTTT. This encodes CASSLARSDTQYF.